Below, one T cell receptor beta chain is given with its context. This entry belongs to a study of blood T cell repertoires in COVID-19. Background on the study: The study drew acute and convalescent COVID-19 samples from the United States, Italy and Spain. PBMCs, B-cell-depleted T cells, or T cells were the source of the cDNA or gDNA that made up the material.

CDR3 length: 14 amino acids. The V segment lost 11 bases and the J segment 5 bases; nucleotides outside the gene matches: 13. CDR1 is SEHNR and CDR2 is FQNEAQ in the germline V gene (reference sequence). Authors' analysis steps: Estimation of nucleated cell counts relied on the amplification of reference gene primers. Repertoires were generated with immunoSEQ multiplex PCR, while TCRdb's copy carries only in-frame clones and drops some. V and J calls and clone size are as listed in that table; D and trimming were resolved from the DNA. The table shows roughly 360,000 clones, with approximately 80% occurring only once.

Sequencing input: peripheral blood. The chain is built from TRBV7-9 and TRBJ1-2; 8 positions agree with TRBD1. This sequence was found in a human donor with acute or convalescent COVID-19. The donor label of this sample is uncertain. CDR3 sequence reads: CALQPGGALYGYTF. The CDR3 coding sequence is TGTGCCCTTCAGCCAGGGGGCGCTTTATATGGCTACACCTTC.